This T cell receptor (beta chain) emerged from a study of T cell responses to AZD1222 COVID-19 vaccine. Points from the study as a whole: White British donors predominated, females outnumbered males, and clonal diversity was possibly underestimated. Researchers took repertoire samples only after the peak T cell response had come. The study identified only a handful of AZD1222 recipients as seropositive at baseline. Breadth and depth of Spike-specific TCRs rose after two AZD1222 doses.

The CDR3 length is 11 residues. Trimming removed 3 bases at V and 5 bases at J, with 2 bases between. CDR1 and CDR2 (germline): KGHSH, LQKENI. The table came from immunoSEQ multiplex PCR; TCRdb's copy has only in-frame clones and leaves some out. This table has approximately 140,000 clones, 93% appearing once. A word on this clone: Its antigen is unknown.

The sample here was peripheral blood, taken on day 0 of AZD1222 vaccination. The rearrangement links TRBV18 to TRBJ2-1; the D is unclear. This TCR was sampled from an adult in good health. The CDR3, as DNA: TGTGCCAGCTCACCGGACAATGAGCAGTTCTTC. Translated, it gives CASSPDNEQFF.